The TCR beta chain described here comes from a study of blood T cell repertoires in COVID-19. In the study overall: Italy, Spain and the United States were the sources of the convalescent and acute COVID-19 samples. T cells, B-cell-depleted T cells, or PBMCs provided the cDNA or gDNA that served as material.

How the authors handled the data: Estimates of nucleated cell counts were drawn from the amplification of reference gene primers. Using immunoSEQ multiplex PCR, the repertoire was profiled, and TCRdb retains in-frame clones only, with some absent. For V, J and clone size, that table is used; D and trimming come from the DNA. The sample contains some 160,000 clones, less than 90% of which appear only once. A single count supports this clone. Specimen: peripheral blood. This clonotype was sampled from a woman aged 70-85 years with acute or convalescent COVID-19.

The CDR3 DNA reads TGTGCCAGCTCACCGACGGGGGATGGGCAGCCCCAGCATTTT. Translated: CASSPTGDGQPQHF. This chain joins TRBV18 and TRBJ1-5; D is perhaps TRBD1 (5 bases). Germline V gives CDR1 KGHSH, CDR2 LQKENI. Deletions cut 3 bases from V and 7 bases from J, with 13 bases between. CDR3 length equals 14 residues.